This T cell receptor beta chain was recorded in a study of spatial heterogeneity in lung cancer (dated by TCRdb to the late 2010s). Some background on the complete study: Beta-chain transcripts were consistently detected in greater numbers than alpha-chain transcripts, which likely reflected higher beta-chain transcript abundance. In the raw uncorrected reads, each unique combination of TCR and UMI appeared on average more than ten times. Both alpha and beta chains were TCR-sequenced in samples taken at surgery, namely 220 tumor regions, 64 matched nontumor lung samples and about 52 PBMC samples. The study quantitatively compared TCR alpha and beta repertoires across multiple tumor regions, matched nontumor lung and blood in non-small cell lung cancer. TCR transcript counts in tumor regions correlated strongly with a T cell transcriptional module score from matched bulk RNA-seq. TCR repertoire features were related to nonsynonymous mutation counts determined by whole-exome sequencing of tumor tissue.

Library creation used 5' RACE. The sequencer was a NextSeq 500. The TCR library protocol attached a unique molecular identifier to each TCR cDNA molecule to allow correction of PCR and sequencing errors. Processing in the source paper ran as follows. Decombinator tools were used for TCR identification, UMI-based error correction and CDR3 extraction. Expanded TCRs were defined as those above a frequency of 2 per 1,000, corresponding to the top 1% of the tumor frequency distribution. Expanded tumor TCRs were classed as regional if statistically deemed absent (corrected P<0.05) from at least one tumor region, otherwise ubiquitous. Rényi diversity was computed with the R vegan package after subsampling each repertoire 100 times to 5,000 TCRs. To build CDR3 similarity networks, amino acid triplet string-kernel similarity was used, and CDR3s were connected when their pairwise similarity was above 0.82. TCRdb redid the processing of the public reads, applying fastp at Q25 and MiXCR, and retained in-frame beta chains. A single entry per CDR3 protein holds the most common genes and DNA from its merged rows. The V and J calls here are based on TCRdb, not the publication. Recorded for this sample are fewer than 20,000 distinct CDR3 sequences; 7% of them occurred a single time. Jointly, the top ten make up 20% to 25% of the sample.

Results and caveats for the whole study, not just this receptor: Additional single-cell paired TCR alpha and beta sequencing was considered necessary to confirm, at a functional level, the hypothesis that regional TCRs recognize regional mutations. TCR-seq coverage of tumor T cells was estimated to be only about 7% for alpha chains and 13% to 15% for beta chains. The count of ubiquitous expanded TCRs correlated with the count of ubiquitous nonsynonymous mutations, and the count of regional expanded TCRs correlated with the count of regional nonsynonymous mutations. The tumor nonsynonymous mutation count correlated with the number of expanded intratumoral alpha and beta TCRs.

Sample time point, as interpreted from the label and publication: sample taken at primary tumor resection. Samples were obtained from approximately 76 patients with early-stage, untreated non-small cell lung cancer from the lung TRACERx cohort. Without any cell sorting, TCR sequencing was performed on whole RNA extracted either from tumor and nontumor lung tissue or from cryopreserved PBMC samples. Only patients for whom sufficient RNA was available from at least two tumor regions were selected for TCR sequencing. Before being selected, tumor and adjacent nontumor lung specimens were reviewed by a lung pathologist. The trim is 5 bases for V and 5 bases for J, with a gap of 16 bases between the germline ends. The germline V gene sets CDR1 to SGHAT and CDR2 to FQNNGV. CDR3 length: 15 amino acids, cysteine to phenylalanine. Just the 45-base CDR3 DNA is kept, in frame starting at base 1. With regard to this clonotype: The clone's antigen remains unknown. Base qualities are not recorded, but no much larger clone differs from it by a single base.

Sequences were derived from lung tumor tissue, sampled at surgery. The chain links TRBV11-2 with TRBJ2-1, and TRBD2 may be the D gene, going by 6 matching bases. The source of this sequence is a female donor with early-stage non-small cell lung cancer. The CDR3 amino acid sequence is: CASSHKVRGDNEQFF. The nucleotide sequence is TGTGCCAGCAGCCATAAGGTGCGGGGAGACAATGAGCAGTTCTTC.